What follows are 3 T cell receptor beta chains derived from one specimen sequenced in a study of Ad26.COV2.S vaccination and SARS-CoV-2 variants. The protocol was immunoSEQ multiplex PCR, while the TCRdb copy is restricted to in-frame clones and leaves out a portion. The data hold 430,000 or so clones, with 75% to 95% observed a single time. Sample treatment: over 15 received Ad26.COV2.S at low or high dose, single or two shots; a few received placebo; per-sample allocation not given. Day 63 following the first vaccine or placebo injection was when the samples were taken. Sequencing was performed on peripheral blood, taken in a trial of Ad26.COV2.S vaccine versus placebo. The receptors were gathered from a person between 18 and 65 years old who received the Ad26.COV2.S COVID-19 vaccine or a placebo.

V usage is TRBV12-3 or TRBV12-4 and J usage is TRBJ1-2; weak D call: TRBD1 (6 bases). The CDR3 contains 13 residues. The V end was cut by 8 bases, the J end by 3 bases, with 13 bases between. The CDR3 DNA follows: TGTGCCAGCTGCTTCGCAGGGGACTATGGCTACACCTTC. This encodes CASCFAGDYGYTF.

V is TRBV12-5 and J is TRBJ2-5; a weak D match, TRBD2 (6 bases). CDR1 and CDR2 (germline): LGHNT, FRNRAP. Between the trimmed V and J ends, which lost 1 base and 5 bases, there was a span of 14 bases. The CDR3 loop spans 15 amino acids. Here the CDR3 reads CASGLGIGSGETQYF. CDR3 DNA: TGTGCTAGTGGTTTGGGCATCGGGAGCGGTGAGACCCAGTACTTC. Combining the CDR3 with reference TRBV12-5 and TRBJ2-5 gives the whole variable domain DARVTQTPRHKVTEMGQEVTMRCQPILGHNTVFWYRQTMMQGLELLAYFRNRAPLDDSGMPKDRFSAEMPDATLATLKIQPSEPRDSAVYFCASGLGIGSGETQYFGPGTRLLVL.

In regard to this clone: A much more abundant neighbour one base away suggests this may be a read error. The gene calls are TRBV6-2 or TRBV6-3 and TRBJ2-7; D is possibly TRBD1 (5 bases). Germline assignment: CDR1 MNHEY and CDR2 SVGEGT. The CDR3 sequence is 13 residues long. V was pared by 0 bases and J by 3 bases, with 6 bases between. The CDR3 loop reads CASSYSDIYEQYF. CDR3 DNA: TGTGCCAGCAGTTACTCGGACATCTACGAGCAGTACTTC.